This TCR beta chain derives from a study of regulatory T cells in long-lasting Graves disease. This clonotype was detected many times. Arm-PCR of CDR3 regions and iRepertoire HTBI primers were used to build TCR beta libraries. A single record per CDR3 protein comes from TCRdb applying MiXCR to the multiplex PCR reads. Found here are about 620,000 distinct CDR3 sequences, 16% of them singletons; the top ten hold 18%. The sample's time point: newly diagnosed GD, antithyroid drugs for less than 3 months. Researchers made the TCR library from RNA that was extracted from PBMCs. The CDR3 runs to 14 residues. The V and J ends lost 0 bases and 6 bases respectively, with 10 bases between them. The germline V gene has CDR1 MNHNS and CDR2 SASEGT. These data are also associated with another study on T cells in Graves' hyperthyroidism and ophthalmopathy.

The sample in question was peripheral blood mononuclear cells (PBMCs), obtained at new diagnosis, from a patient treated with antithyroid drugs. This receptor was identified in a woman aged 30 to 39 with Graves disease. The gene calls are TRBV6-1 and TRBJ2-3; D gene ambiguous. CDR3 sequence: CASSEALVMDTQYF. The DNA of the CDR3 is TGTGCCAGCAGTGAAGCGTTAGTTATGGATACGCAGTATTTT.